Each of the 15 T cell receptor beta chains below was sequenced from the same sample in a study of TIL therapy for anti-PD-1-resistant metastatic lung cancer. The immunoSEQ assay was v3. Sequencing was performed with immunoSEQ multiplex PCR; in TCRdb, only in-frame clones are kept and a portion is missing. The sample records more than 90,000 clones, about three fifths being singletons. Stated time point: pre-treatment sample, taken before nivolumab and TIL therapy. Tumor tissue came from excised metastases, mostly pleural nodules or supraclavicular lymph nodes. Sequencing used tumor tissue, obtained at baseline. Receptor source: a person aged 25-85 years with non-small cell lung cancer.

The rearrangement uses TRBV6-5 and TRBJ1-2; TRBD1 matches at 7 bases. J lost 8 bases, V lost 5 bases, and 5 bases had no gene match. This CDR3 contains 12 residues. Germline assignment: CDR1 MNHEY and CDR2 SVGAGI. CDR3 coding DNA: TGTGCCAGCAGTACACAGGGGTACGGCTACACCTTC. Translated, it gives CASSTQGYGYTF.

This chain connects TRBV18 to TRBJ2-5; perhaps D is TRBD1 or TRBD2 (5 bases each). Looked up from germline, CDR1 is KGHSH and CDR2 is LQKENI. The CDR3 runs to 15 residues. V shed 6 bases and J shed 2 bases, with 16 bases lying between them. The CDR3 DNA reads TGTGCCAGCTCGCTTACTCCGGGACCGCAAGAGACCCAGTACTTC. Translating it yields CASSLTPGPQETQYF. Together with reference TRBV18 and TRBJ2-5, the CDR3 gives the full variable domain: NAGVMQNPRHLVRRRGQEARLRCSPMKGHSHVYWYRQLPEEGLKFMVYLQKENIIDESGMPKERFSAEFPKEGPSILRIQQVVRGDSAAYFCASSLTPGPQETQYFGPGTRLLVL.

The V gene is TRBV5-4, the J gene TRBJ2-2; 7 positions agree with TRBD1. The CDR3 has 16 residues. Germline lookup yields CDR1 SGHNT and CDR2 YYREEE (reference sequence). With 3 bases clipped from V and 4 bases from J, the junction kept 9 bases outside the gene matches. As DNA, the CDR3 is TGTGCCAGCAGCTGGATGACAGGGCGCGCCACCGGGGAGCTGTTTTTT. Its translation is CASSWMTGRATGELFF.

This clone was observed a few times. This chain joins TRBV15 and TRBJ2-1, with 7 bases lining up with TRBD2. Germline V lookup: CDR1 LNHNV, CDR2 YYDKDF (reference sequence). CDR3 length: 17 residues. V lost 1 base to trimming and J lost 8 bases; unmatched junction nucleotides: 14. The CDR3: CATSRGGTGGGRYEQFF. In DNA form, the CDR3 reads TGTGCCACCAGCAGAGGCGGGACGGGCGGGGGACGGTATGAGCAGTTCTTC. Variable domain in full (rest from reference TRBV15 and TRBJ2-1): DAMVIQNPRYQVTQFGKPVTLSCSQTLNHNVMYWYQQKSSQAPKLLFHYYDKDFNNEADTPDNFQSRRPNTSFCFLDIRSPGLGDTAMYLCATSRGGTGGGRYEQFFGPGTRLTVL.

This rearrangement joins TRBV28 to TRBJ1-2; 8 bases match TRBD1. Germline CDR1 and CDR2: MDHEN and SYDVKM. The ends lost 3 bases at V and 2 bases at J; junction bases unmatched: 8. The CDR3 length is 16 residues. The CDR3 spells CASSFPNGQGNYGYTF. DNA for the CDR3: TGTGCCAGCAGTTTCCCTAACGGACAGGGAAACTATGGCTACACCTTC.

V and J are TRBV18 and TRBJ2-1, with D hard to call. Germline V gives CDR1 KGHSH, CDR2 LQKENI. V gave up 3 bases and J gave up 7 bases, with 13 bases separating them. There are 14 residues in the CDR3. The CDR3 loop is CASSPGTVGNEQFF. In nucleotides, the CDR3 is TGTGCCAGCTCACCCGGTACGGTGGGGAATGAGCAGTTCTTC. The complete variable domain, with remaining parts taken from reference TRBV18 and TRBJ2-1, reads NAGVMQNPRHLVRRRGQEARLRCSPMKGHSHVYWYRQLPEEGLKFMVYLQKENIIDESGMPKERFSAEFPKEGPSILRIQQVVRGDSAAYFCASSPGTVGNEQFFGPGTRLTVL.

The chain joins TRBV4-2 to TRBJ2-1; D may be TRBD1 (6 bases). V lost 4 bases and J 6 bases, leaving 13 bases between the germline ends. Looked up from germline, CDR1 is LGHNA and CDR2 is YNFKEQ. The CDR3 sequence is 14 residues long. In DNA, the CDR3 is TGTGCCAGCAGCCTGGGCAGGGGCGGCAATGAGCAGTTCTTC. Its protein product is CASSLGRGGNEQFF.

The chain couples TRBV6-5 to TRBJ2-7; 8 bases match TRBD1. There are 15 residues in the CDR3. After removal of 4 bases from V and 2 bases from J, the junction contained 7 bases not matched to a gene. Looked up from germline, CDR1 is MNHEY and CDR2 is SVGAGI. The CDR3 region is CASSLRTGFAYEQYF. The CDR3 DNA follows: TGTGCCAGCAGTTTAAGGACAGGGTTTGCCTACGAGCAGTACTTC.

The rearrangement joins TRBV20-1 to TRBJ1-5, with 8 nucleotides matching TRBD1. The length of the CDR3 is 15 residues. V dropped 3 bases and J dropped 1; count of bases not matched to a gene: 5. Germline V gene data show CDR1 as DFQATT and CDR2 as SNEGSKA (reference sequence). The CDR3 DNA sequence: TGCAGTGCTAGTCAGGGGGCGAGGAGCAATCAGCCCCAGCATTTT. Protein product: CSASQGARSNQPQHF.

The rearrangement uses TRBV19 and TRBJ2-7, with D possibly matching TRBD2 (5 bases). V was clipped by 5 bases and J by 2 bases, with 13 bases between them. Germline V gives CDR1 LNHDA, CDR2 SQIVND (reference sequence). This CDR3 has 14 residues. CDR3 in amino acids: CASSRRGLTYEQYF. For the CDR3, the DNA is TGTGCCAGTAGTCGTCGAGGGTTAACCTACGAGCAGTACTTC.

This clone was found once. The rearrangement joins TRBV11-3 to TRBJ2-1, with D perhaps assigned TRBD1 or TRBD2 (6 bases each). CDR3 length equals 16 residues. Germline CDR1 SGHNT, CDR2 YENEEA. Trimming removed 5 bases at V and 0 bases at J, with 14 bases between. The CDR3 reads CASSAQGGSSYNEQFF. The CDR3 DNA follows: TGTGCCAGCAGCGCACAAGGGGGGAGCTCCTACAATGAGCAGTTCTTC.

The V and J genes are TRBV7-8 and TRBJ1-5, with 7 bases identical to TRBD1. Trimming at V came to 1 base and at J to 1 base, leaving 1 base not matched to a gene. The CDR3 has 15 residues. CDR1 and CDR2 (germline): SGHVS, FQNEAQ. This CDR3 is CASSLGQGSNQPQHF. In DNA, the CDR3 is TGTGCCAGCAGCTTAGGACAGGGCAGCAATCAGCCCCAGCATTTT.

The chain joins TRBV19 to TRBJ2-3; D call uncertain. The CDR3 has 14 amino acids. CDR1 LNHDA and CDR2 SQIVND come from the germline V gene (reference sequence). The V end was cut by 1 base, the J end by 0 bases, with 5 bases between. CDR3 nucleotides: TGTGCCAGTAGTATAGCACAGAGCACAGATACGCAGTATTTT. Translation: CASSIAQSTDTQYF.

The chain links TRBV19 to TRBJ2-2; 8 bases map to TRBD1. Germline CDR1 is LNHDA and CDR2 is SQIVND (reference sequence). V lost 8 bases, J lost 2 bases, and 4 bases stayed unmatched. CDR3 length: 14 residues. The CDR3, as DNA: TGTGCCAGTTCGGGACAGGCAAACACCGGGGAGCTGTTTTTT. Residues: CASSGQANTGELFF.

The chain links TRBV4-3 to TRBJ2-2, with D hard to call. This CDR3 is built from 14 residues. The germline V and J ends were trimmed by 4 bases and 0 bases, with 6 bases remaining between them. Germline lookup yields CDR1 LGHNA and CDR2 YSLEER. In DNA form, the CDR3 reads TGCGCCAGCAGCCGATTGGCGAACACCGGGGAGCTGTTTTTT. Protein product: CASSRLANTGELFF.